Shown below are 4 T cell receptor beta chains from a single sample sequenced in a study of PD-1 blockade in classical Hodgkin lymphoma. The method was immunoSEQ multiplex PCR; TCRdb's version includes in-frame clones alone and lacks a portion of them. The sample records 25,000 to 30,000 clones, approximately 88% being singletons. This sample's time point: newly diagnosed, previously untreated cHL patient sample. Thawed PBMCs yielded CD4+ T cells through magnetic negative selection. Material for sequencing was CD4+ T cells from blood. These receptors came from a human donor with classical Hodgkin lymphoma.

The chain carries TRBV5-1 and TRBJ1-2; no definite D call. The CDR3 is made up of 14 amino acids. Germline-derived CDR1 and CDR2 are SGHRS and YFSETQ. V lost 0 bases and J lost 6, with 12 bases in between. The CDR3 DNA sequence: TGCGCCAGCAGCTTGGGTGGGGTTTTGGATGGCTACACCTTC. This sequence encodes CASSLGGVLDGYTF.

V usage is TRBV7-3 and J usage is TRBJ2-2, with D perhaps matching TRBD1 or TRBD2 (5 bases each). This CDR3 spans 13 amino acids. Trimming shortened V by 4 bases and J by 4 bases, and 7 bases separated the two germline ends. Germline CDR1 and CDR2: SGHTA and FQGTGA. CDR3 sequence reads: CASSWDGTGELFF. The CDR3 DNA reads as TGTGCCAGCAGCTGGGACGGCACCGGGGAGCTGTTTTTT.

This sequence joins TRBV9 and TRBJ2-7; no clear D. Trimming left V 0 bases short and J 0 bases short, with 7 bases between. Germline lookup yields CDR1 SGDLS and CDR2 YYNGEE. This CDR3 region has 14 residues. DNA for the CDR3: TGTGCCAGCAGCGTAGACATCAACTCCTACGAGCAGTACTTC. Protein sequence: CASSVDINSYEQYF.

This chain joins TRBV30 and TRBJ1-3, with a weak D call TRBD1 (5 bases). Looked up from germline, CDR1 is GTSNPN and CDR2 is SVGIG (reference sequence). The CDR3 runs to 14 residues. Trimming took off 1 base at V and 0 bases at J, with 7 bases between the two ends. Written as DNA, the CDR3 is TGTGCCTGGAGTGCTGGGACCTCTGGAAACACCATATATTTT. It is translated as CAWSAGTSGNTIYF.